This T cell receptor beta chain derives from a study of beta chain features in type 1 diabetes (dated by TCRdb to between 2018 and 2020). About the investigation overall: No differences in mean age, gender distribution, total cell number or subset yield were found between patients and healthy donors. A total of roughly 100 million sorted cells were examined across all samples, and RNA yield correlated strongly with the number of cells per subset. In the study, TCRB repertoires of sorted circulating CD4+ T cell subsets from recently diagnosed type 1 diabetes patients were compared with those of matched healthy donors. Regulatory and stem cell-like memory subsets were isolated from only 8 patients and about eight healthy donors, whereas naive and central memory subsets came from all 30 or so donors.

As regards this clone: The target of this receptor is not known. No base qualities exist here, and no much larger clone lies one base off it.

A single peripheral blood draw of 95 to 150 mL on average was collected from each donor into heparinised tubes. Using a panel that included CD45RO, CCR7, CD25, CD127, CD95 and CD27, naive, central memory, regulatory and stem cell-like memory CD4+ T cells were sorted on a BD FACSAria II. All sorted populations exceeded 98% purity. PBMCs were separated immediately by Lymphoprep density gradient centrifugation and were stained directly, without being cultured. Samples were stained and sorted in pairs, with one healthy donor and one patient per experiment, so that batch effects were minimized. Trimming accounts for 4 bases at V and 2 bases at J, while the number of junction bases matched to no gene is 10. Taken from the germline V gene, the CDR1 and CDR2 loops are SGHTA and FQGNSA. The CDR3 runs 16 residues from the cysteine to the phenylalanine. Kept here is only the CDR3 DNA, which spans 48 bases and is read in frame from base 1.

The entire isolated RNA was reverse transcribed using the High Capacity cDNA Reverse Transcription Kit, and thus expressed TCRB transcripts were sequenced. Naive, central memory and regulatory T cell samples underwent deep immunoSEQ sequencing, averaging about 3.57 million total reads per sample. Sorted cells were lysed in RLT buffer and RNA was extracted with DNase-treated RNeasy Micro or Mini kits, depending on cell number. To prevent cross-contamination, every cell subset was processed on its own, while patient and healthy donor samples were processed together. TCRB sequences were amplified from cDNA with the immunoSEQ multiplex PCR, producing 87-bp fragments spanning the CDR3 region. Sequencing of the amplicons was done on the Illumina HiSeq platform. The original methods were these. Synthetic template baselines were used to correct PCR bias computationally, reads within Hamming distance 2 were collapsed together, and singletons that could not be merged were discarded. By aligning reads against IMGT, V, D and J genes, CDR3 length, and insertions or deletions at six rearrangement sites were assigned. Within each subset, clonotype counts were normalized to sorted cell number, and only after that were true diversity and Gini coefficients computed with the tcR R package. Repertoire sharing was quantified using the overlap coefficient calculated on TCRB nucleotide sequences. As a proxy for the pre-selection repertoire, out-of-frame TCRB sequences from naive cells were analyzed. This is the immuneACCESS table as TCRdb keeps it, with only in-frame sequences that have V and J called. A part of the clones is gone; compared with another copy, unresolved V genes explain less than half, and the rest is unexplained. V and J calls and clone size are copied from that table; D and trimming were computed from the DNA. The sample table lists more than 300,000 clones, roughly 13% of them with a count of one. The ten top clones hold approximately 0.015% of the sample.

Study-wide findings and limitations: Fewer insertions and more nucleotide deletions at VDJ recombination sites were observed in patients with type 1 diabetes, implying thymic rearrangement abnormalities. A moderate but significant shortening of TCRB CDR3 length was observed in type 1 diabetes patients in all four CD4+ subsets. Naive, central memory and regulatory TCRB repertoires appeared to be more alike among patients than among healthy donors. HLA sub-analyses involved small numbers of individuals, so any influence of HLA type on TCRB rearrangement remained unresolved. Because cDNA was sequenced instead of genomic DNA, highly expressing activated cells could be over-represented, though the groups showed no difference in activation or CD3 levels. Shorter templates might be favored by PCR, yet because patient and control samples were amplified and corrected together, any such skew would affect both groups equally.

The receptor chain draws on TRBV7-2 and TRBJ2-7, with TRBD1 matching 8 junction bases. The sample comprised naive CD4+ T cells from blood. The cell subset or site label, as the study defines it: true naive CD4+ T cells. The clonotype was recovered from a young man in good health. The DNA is TGTGCCAGCAGCTCCGCCGGGACAGGCCCTCCCTACGAGCAGTACTTC. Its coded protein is CASSSAGTGPPYEQYF.